This T cell receptor beta chain comes out of a study of PD-1 blockade in classical Hodgkin lymphoma (dated by TCRdb to the early 2020s). About the full investigation: To define a peripheral blood immune signature of response to PD-1 blockade in classical Hodgkin lymphoma, the study combined TCR beta sequencing with CyTOF. What the authors observed across the whole study: Baseline TCR diversity was reported as lower in newly diagnosed patients than in healthy donors, and lower still in relapsed/refractory patients. The study was limited to a single clinical trial cohort, and causes of repertoire differences, possibly disease activity or prior therapy, remained undefined.

Only one count was recorded for this clone. It lacks a known antigen. No qualities accompany the bases; no much larger clone lies one base away. Genomic DNA was extracted with the Qiagen DNeasy kit from unsorted PBMCs and from negatively selected CD4+ and CD8+ fractions. Amplification of TCR beta CDR3 regions was done by immunoSEQ multiplex PCR with primers that anneal to V and J segments. Amplification bias was minimized using a synthetic immune receptor repertoire, and residual bias was removed computationally after sequencing. The paper's processing steps were these. Repertoire diversity was quantified as the Shannon entropy index using custom Python scripts. Unsorted, CD4+ and CD8+ repertoires were examined separately, except in combined analyses, for which CD4+ and CD8+ sequences were merged in silico. TCRdb obtained this table from immuneACCESS and retained in-frame rearrangements with V and J assigned. These tables miss some clones; where compared with another copy, unresolved V genes account for less than half of the shortfall, and the remainder is unexplained. That table supplies the V and J calls and clone size; D and trimming were determined from the DNA. This sample holds under 80,000 clones; over 90% were observed only once. The ten largest clones represent over 2.5% of the sample.

CDR1 and CDR2 are read off the germline V gene as ENHRY and SYGVKD. V is shortened by 5 bases, J by 5 bases, and the region joining them spans 6 bases. The CDR3 goes from the cysteine to the phenylalanine over 11 residues. Only the CDR3 part of the read is kept: 33 bases, read in frame from the first base. What the time point label conveys for this sample: newly diagnosed, previously untreated cHL patient sample. As a comparison group for the relapsed/refractory trial patients, PBMCs were sequenced from patients with newly diagnosed, previously untreated classical Hodgkin lymphoma. Peripheral blood was collected in 8 mL Vacutainer Cell Preparation Tubes, from which PBMCs were isolated by centrifugation and then cryopreserved.

This sequence uses TRBV10-3 and TRBJ2-5; too little of a D gene remains to name it. Material for sequencing was peripheral blood mononuclear cells (PBMCs). The sequence was collected from a human donor with classical Hodgkin lymphoma. The DNA sequence follows: TGTGCCATCAGTCTTGGGGAGACCCAGTACTTC. Protein translation: CAISLGETQYF.